The 31 T cell receptor beta chains below were found in one sample sequenced in a study of T-cell memory formation after mild COVID-19. Via MiXCR, TCRdb re-called the 5' RACE reads, giving one row per CDR3 protein. The sample has over 400,000 distinct CDR3 sequences; around a quarter are singletons. Sequenced material: PBMCs or a T cell subset sorted from them (not recorded which). The receptors originated from an adult woman who had mild COVID-19 (a few samples of this study predate the infection). Cell type and time point are not known.

The genes are TRBV7-9 and TRBJ2-7; D is possibly TRBD2 (5 bases). V was pared by 1 base and J by 7 bases, with 11 bases between. The germline V gene encodes CDR1 SEHNR and CDR2 FQNEAQ (reference sequence). CDR3 size: 13 residues. CDR3 sequence (DNA): TGTGCCAGCAGCTTAGGGGCCTCGGGGGAGCAGTACTTC. Protein product: CASSLGASGEQYF.

In this sample, this clonotype turned up a few times. V is TRBV4-1 and J is TRBJ1-1; no definite D call. Germline V gene data show CDR1 as MGHRA and CDR2 as YSYEKL. CDR3 length: 14 residues. The ends were cut back, 4 bases at V and 8 bases at J, with 17 bases in the middle. DNA for the CDR3: TGCGCCAGCAGCCGCGATCAAGAAGGGTCAGAAGCTTTCTTT. It codes for CASSRDQEGSEAFF.

The chain carries TRBV12-3 or TRBV12-4 and TRBJ2-5, with 7 bases aligning to TRBD2. The length of the CDR3 is 15 residues. V was pared by 2 bases and J by 4 bases, with 7 bases of the junction left unmatched. CDR3 DNA sequence: TGTGCCAGCAGTTTAAGTGCGGGGGTAGGAGAGACCCAGTACTTC. Protein sequence: CASSLSAGVGETQYF.

This chain joins TRBV30 and TRBJ1-6; possibly TRBD1 for D (6 bases). This CDR3 contains 13 residues. Trimming left V 5 bases short and J 5 bases short, with 10 bases between. Germline CDR1 GTSNPN, CDR2 SVGIG (reference sequence). The CDR3: CAWAGTNNSPLHF. The CDR3 DNA reads as TGTGCCTGGGCCGGGACAAATAATTCACCCCTCCACTTT.

The chain links TRBV9 to TRBJ2-7, with D possibly matching TRBD2 (5 bases). Trimming removed 5 bases at V and 11 bases at J, with 5 bases between. The CDR3 is 8 amino acids. Per the germline V gene, CDR1 is SGDLS and CDR2 is YYNGEE. Here the CDR3 DNA reads TGTGCCAGCAGGCGGGAGTACTTC. Its translation is CASRREYF. Full variable domain (outside the CDR3, taken from reference TRBV9 and TRBJ2-7): DSGVTQTPKHLITATGQRVTLRCSPRSGDLSVYWYQQSLDQGLQFLIQYYNGEERAKGNILERFSAQQFPDLHSELNLSSLELGDSALYFCASRREYFGPGTRLTVT.

CDR3 sequence reads: CASSLGGRGNTEAFF. The CDR3 DNA reads TGTGCCAGCAGCTTGGGAGGCAGGGGCAACACTGAAGCTTTCTTT. The J gene is TRBJ1-1, the V gene TRBV11-1, with TRBD1 as a possible D gene (6 bases). With 3 bases removed from V and 2 bases from J, the gap between germline ends came to 13 bases. This CDR3 is 15 amino acids long. CDR1 SGHAT and CDR2 FQDESV come from the germline V gene (reference sequence).

V is TRBV5-4 and J is TRBJ1-3, with a possible D match to TRBD1 (5 bases). Trimming shortened V by 0 bases and J by 0 bases, and 13 bases separated the two germline ends. Germline lookup yields CDR1 SGHNT and CDR2 YYREEE (reference sequence). This CDR3 has 17 residues. In DNA form, the CDR3 reads TGTGCCAGCAGCTTGGGCGGCGGGGCAAACTCTGGAAACACCATATATTTT. Its translation: CASSLGGGANSGNTIYF.

A few counts support this clonotype. V is TRBV6-5 and J is TRBJ2-7; D not certain. The V gene lost 4 bases and the J gene lost 5 bases, with 9 bases spanning the gap. This CDR3 contains 12 residues. Germline V CDR1 and CDR2: MNHEY, SVGAGI. CDR3 in DNA: TGTGCCAGCAGTTCTTTCAGGAACGAGCAGTACTTC. Amino acids: CASSSFRNEQYF.

This clonotype came up many times. The chain joins TRBV6-2 or TRBV6-3 to TRBJ2-7, with D hard to call. CDR3 size: 15 residues. CDR1 and CDR2 from the germline V gene are MNHEY and SVGEGT. V dropped 5 bases and J dropped 0 bases, with 14 bases sitting between them. The CDR3: CASSAWLDSSYEQYF. In DNA form, the CDR3 reads TGTGCCAGCAGTGCCTGGTTAGACTCCTCCTACGAGCAGTACTTC.

This clonotype occurred a few times. The chain employs TRBV4-1 and TRBJ2-5; 7 bases fit TRBD2. This CDR3 region has 15 residues. Germline V gene data show CDR1 as MGHRA and CDR2 as YSYEKL. V lost 1 base to trimming and J lost 5 bases; unmatched junction nucleotides: 7. CDR3 region: CASSQVLAAGETQYF. CDR3 nucleotides: TGCGCCAGCAGCCAAGTTCTAGCGGCGGGGGAGACCCAGTACTTC.

This clonotype was counted a few times. The chain recombines TRBV20-1 with TRBJ2-7, with D perhaps TRBD1 (7 bases). The V gene's germline CDR1 is DFQATT and CDR2 SNEGSKA (reference sequence). V lost 5 bases and J 7 bases, leaving 18 bases between the germline ends. This CDR3 is built from 13 residues. The CDR3 coding sequence is TGCAGTGCTCGGGGGACAGCCCCGTTGGAGCAGTACTTC. Amino acid sequence: CSARGTAPLEQYF.

This clonotype was seen a few times. The rearrangement uses TRBV7-9 and TRBJ2-7, with 12 bases that match TRBD2. J gave up 0 bases and V 3 bases, and 3 bases lay outside the gene matches. There are 16 residues in the CDR3. CDR1 is SEHNR and CDR2 is FQNEAQ in the germline V gene (reference sequence). Here the CDR3 reads CASSFSSGRASYEQYF. CDR3 DNA: TGTGCCAGCAGCTTTTCTAGCGGGAGGGCCTCCTACGAGCAGTACTTC.

This clonotype was detected a few times. The gene calls are TRBV7-3 and TRBJ1-6; D is ambiguous. The CDR3 extends over 15 amino acids. Trimming left V 8 bases short and J 6 bases short, with 17 bases between. In germline, CDR1 is SGHTA, CDR2 FQGTGA. CDR3: CASRRTGRINSPLHF. Here the CDR3 DNA reads TGTGCCAGCCGCCGTACCGGACGGATTAATTCACCCCTCCACTTT.

The rearrangement joins TRBV5-1 to TRBJ2-7, with 14 bases lining up with TRBD2. Germline V gene data show CDR1 as SGHRS and CDR2 as YFSETQ. The CDR3 runs 17 residues. Trimming took 4 bases from V and 5 from J; bases not matched to a gene: 11. CDR3 nucleotide sequence: TGCGCCAGCAGCCGACCTCCGGGACTAGCGGGGGACAACGAGCAGTACTTC. Translated: CASSRPPGLAGDNEQYF.

There are a few counts of this clonotype. The genes are TRBV24-1 and TRBJ2-2; D is possibly TRBD1 (5 bases). Trimming took off 0 bases at V and 6 bases at J, with 10 bases between the two ends. The CDR3 runs 15 residues. Per germline, CDR1 KGHDR and CDR2 SFDVKD. DNA for the CDR3: TGTGCCACCAGTGATTTGGGCAGGGCCCCCGGGGAGCTGTTTTTT. Its translation is CATSDLGRAPGELFF.

In its sample, this clonotype was seen many times. The chain links TRBV7-7 to TRBJ2-7; 11 bases are shared with TRBD2. Germline V CDR1 and CDR2: SSHAT, FNYEAQ (reference sequence). The CDR3 is 16 amino acids. The V segment lost 10 bases and the J segment 4 bases; nucleotides outside the gene matches: 15. CDR3 sequence: CANGAGASGGRYEQYF. In nucleotides, the CDR3 is TGTGCCAATGGGGCCGGAGCTAGCGGGGGGCGATACGAGCAGTACTTC.

This clonotype was picked up many times. The chain carries TRBV7-9 and TRBJ2-7; D is perhaps TRBD2 (5 bases). Trimming took off 1 base at V and 1 base at J, with 11 bases between the two ends. The CDR3 is 15 amino acids. Germline assignment: CDR1 SEHNR and CDR2 FQNEAQ (reference sequence). The CDR3 DNA reads as TGTGCCAGCAGCTTAGGCCTGGGGAGTTCCTACGAGCAGTACTTC. Its protein is CASSLGLGSSYEQYF.

This clonotype was detected a few times. The chain combines TRBV12-3 or TRBV12-4 with TRBJ2-7; D is tentatively TRBD1 or TRBD2 (5 bases each). The germline V and J ends were trimmed by 1 base and 4 bases, with 11 bases remaining between them. The CDR3 sequence is 14 residues long. The CDR3 protein is CASSLGQWGYEQYF. Written as DNA, the CDR3 is TGTGCCAGCAGTTTAGGACAGTGGGGGTACGAGCAGTACTTC.

The V and J genes are TRBV4-1 and TRBJ2-7, with D possibly being TRBD2 (6 bases). This CDR3 is 13 amino acids long. Germline V gene lookup returns CDR1 MGHRA and CDR2 YSYEKL. V was shortened by 3 bases and J by 1 base, with 7 bases between the two germline ends. The CDR3 protein is CASSQEGSYEQYF. The CDR3 coding sequence is TGCGCCAGCAGCCAGGAGGGTTCCTACGAGCAGTACTTC.

The chain carries TRBV2 and TRBJ2-7; tentative D call: TRBD2 (5 bases). This CDR3 region has 14 residues. V was cut by 8 bases and J by 7 bases, with 21 bases left in between. Germline CDR1 is SNHLY and CDR2 is FYNNEI. The CDR3 region is CASEVSPGEREQYF. The CDR3 nucleotides read TGTGCCAGCGAAGTGTCCCCCGGGGAGAGAGAGCAGTACTTC.

A few counts support this clonotype. This chain joins TRBV25-1 and TRBJ1-2; 12 bases match TRBD1. After removal of 6 bases from V and 5 bases from J, the junction contained 13 bases not matched to a gene. CDR3 length: 17 residues. CDR1 is MGHDK and CDR2 is SYGVNS in the germline V gene. The CDR3 bases are TGTGCCAGCAGAGCTACACCGGGACAGGGGGCCCTATATGGCTACACCTTC. Amino acids: CASRATPGQGALYGYTF.

This clonotype was counted only a few times. This sequence joins TRBV12-3 or TRBV12-4 and TRBJ1-6; the D is unclear. CDR3 size: 14 residues. Trimming stripped 3 bases from V and 10 bases from J, with 13 bases between. Here the CDR3 reads CASSFAGGKSPLHF. CDR3 bases: TGTGCCAGCAGTTTTGCAGGCGGGAAATCACCCCTCCACTTT.

This clonotype was seen a few times. This chain uses TRBV5-1 with TRBJ1-1; the D is unclear. The germline V gene has CDR1 SGHRS and CDR2 YFSETQ. CDR3 size: 13 residues. V shed 5 bases and J shed 2 bases, with 10 bases lying between them. The CDR3 loop reads CASSRVGNTEAFF. As DNA, the CDR3 is TGCGCCAGCAGTAGGGTAGGAAACACTGAAGCTTTCTTT.

This clonotype has a count of ten or more. The chain couples TRBV3-1 to TRBJ1-1; TRBD1 aligns across 11 bases. V gave up 4 bases and J gave up 4 bases; unmatched junction bases: 5. This CDR3 region has 15 residues. Germline loops: CDR1 LGHDT, CDR2 YNNKEL (reference sequence). CDR3 region: CASSPLGQGGTEAFF. Written as DNA, the CDR3 is TGTGCCAGCAGCCCCTTGGGACAGGGGGGCACTGAAGCTTTCTTT. The full variable domain, in which reference TRBV3-1 and TRBJ1-1 provide the parts outside the CDR3, is DTAVSQTPKYLVTQMGNDKSIKCEQNLGHDTMYWYKQDSKKFLKIMFSYNNKELIINETVPNRFSPKSPDKAHLNLHINSLELGDSAVYFCASSPLGQGGTEAFFGQGTRLTVV.

This clonotype showed up just a few times. The genes are TRBV5-1 and TRBJ1-1, with TRBD1 matching over 10 bases. The junction had 8 bases not matched to a gene; V was cut back by 0 bases and J by 12 bases. The germline gives CDR1 SGHRS, CDR2 YFSETQ. The CDR3 has 14 amino acids. This CDR3 reads CASSLEGTGVVPFF. The CDR3 DNA follows: TGCGCCAGCAGCTTGGAAGGGACAGGGGTTGTTCCTTTCTTT.

The CDR3 DNA reads as TGCAGCGTTGAAAAACCGGGACAGAACTACGAGCAGTACTTC. It specifies CSVEKPGQNYEQYF. The V gene is TRBV29-1, the J gene TRBJ2-7, with TRBD1 matching 7 bases. Germline V gene data show CDR1 as SQVTM and CDR2 as ANQGSEA. The trim removed 2 bases at V and 3 bases at J, leaving 7 bases unmatched. The CDR3 runs 14 residues.

This clonotype has just a few counts. The chain carries TRBV5-5 and TRBJ1-1; a possible D gene is TRBD1 (5 bases). Germline lookup yields CDR1 SGHKS and CDR2 YYEKEE (reference sequence). V lost 2 bases and J lost 3, with 14 bases in between. CDR3 size: 15 residues. The CDR3 DNA follows: TGTGCCAGCAGCTTAACACTCTGGGGGGACACTGAAGCTTTCTTT. It specifies CASSLTLWGDTEAFF.

Ten or more counts support this clonotype. An end of the junction does not agree with germline; a read error may underlie this. The gene calls are TRBV7-2 and TRBJ1-2, with no clear D. The CDR3 sequence is 15 residues long. Germline V gene sequence: CDR1 SGHTA, CDR2 FQGNSA. The DNA of the CDR3 is TGTGCCAGCAGCGTAGCCCCGGGTCCTAACTATGGCTACACCTTC. Encoded protein: CASSVAPGPNYGYTF. Full variable domain (missing parts from reference TRBV7-2 and TRBJ1-2): GAGVSQSPSNKVTEKGKDVELRCDPISGHTALYWYRQSLGQGLEFLIYFQGNSAPDKSGLPSDRFSAERTGGSVSTLTIQRTQQEDSAVYLCASSVAPGPNYGYTFGSGTRLTVV.

This sequence joins TRBV5-5 and TRBJ1-1; a possible D gene is TRBD1 (5 bases). In germline, CDR1 is SGHKS, CDR2 YYEKEE (reference sequence). The CDR3 has 16 amino acids. V lost 1 base and J lost 2, with 15 bases in between. In DNA form, the CDR3 reads TGTGCCAGCAGCTTGTATGCCGGGGCAGGAAACACTGAAGCTTTCTTT. As protein: CASSLYAGAGNTEAFF. Drawing the rest from reference TRBV5-5 and TRBJ1-1, the complete variable domain is DAGVTQSPTHLIKTRGQQVTLRCSPISGHKSVSWYQQVLGQGPQFIFQYYEKEERGRGNFPDRFSARQFPNYSSELNVNALLLGDSALYLCASSLYAGAGNTEAFFGQGTRLTVV.

The chain couples TRBV5-1 to TRBJ1-5; D may be TRBD1 (6 bases). Germline V gene sequence: CDR1 SGHRS, CDR2 YFSETQ. The CDR3 loop spans 15 amino acids. V lost 4 bases and J 0 bases, leaving 11 bases between the germline ends. The CDR3 here is CASSLGQISNQPQHF. In nucleotides, the CDR3 is TGCGCCAGCAGCCTCGGACAGATTAGCAATCAGCCCCAGCATTTT.

The rearrangement joins TRBV24-1 to TRBJ1-5, with TRBD1 as a possible D gene (5 bases). Germline lookup yields CDR1 KGHDR and CDR2 SFDVKD. The V end was cut by 1 base, the J end by 4 bases, with 10 bases between. CDR3 length: 15 residues. CDR3 sequence (DNA): TGTGCCACCAGTGATTTCTCTGGGGGGAATCAGCCCCAGCATTTT. The encoded protein is CATSDFSGGNQPQHF.